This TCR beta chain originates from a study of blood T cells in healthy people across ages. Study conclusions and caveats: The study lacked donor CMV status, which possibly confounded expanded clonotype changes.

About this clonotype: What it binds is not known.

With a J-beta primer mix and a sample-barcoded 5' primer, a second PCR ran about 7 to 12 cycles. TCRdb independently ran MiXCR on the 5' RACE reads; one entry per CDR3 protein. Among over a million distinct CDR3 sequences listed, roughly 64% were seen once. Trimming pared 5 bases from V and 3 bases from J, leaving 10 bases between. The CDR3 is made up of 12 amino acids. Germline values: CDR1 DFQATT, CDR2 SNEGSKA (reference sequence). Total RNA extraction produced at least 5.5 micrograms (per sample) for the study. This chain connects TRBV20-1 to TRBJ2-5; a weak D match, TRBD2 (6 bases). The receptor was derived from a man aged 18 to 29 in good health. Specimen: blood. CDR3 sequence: CSALIAEETQYF. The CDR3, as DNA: TGCAGTGCTTTAATAGCGGAAGAGACCCAGTACTTC.